The following is a T cell receptor beta chain sequence with its context. Its antigen is unidentified. Assay: immunoSEQ multiplex PCR; the TCRdb copy retains only in-frame clones and omits some. The sample includes about 6,600 clones, 70% to 80% of them seen just once. The data derive from a study of T cells and copy number aberrations in small-cell lung cancer. Study-wide points: The tissue was entirely formalin-fixed and paraffin-embedded, which is known to produce sequencing artifacts.

Per the germline V gene, CDR1 is SGHDT and CDR2 is YYEEEE. V was cut by 1 base and J by 4 bases, with 8 bases left in between. This CDR3 has 13 amino acids. Donors had limited-stage small-cell lung cancer and underwent surgical resection in Hangzhou, China, between 2008 and 2020. All donors were smokers or heavy second-hand smokers. Normal lung tissue came from at least 2 cm beyond the tumor margin and showed no malignant cells. Sequencing was carried out using normal tissue next to the tumor. This receptor was identified in a woman aged 70-85 years with small cell lung cancer. Some clones in this sample may be carry-over from other donors' samples. This chain connects TRBV5-6 to TRBJ2-5; possibly TRBD2 for D (6 bases). The CDR3 reads CASSLTGGETQYF. The CDR3 DNA sequence: TGTGCCAGCAGCTTGACCGGGGGAGAGACCCAGTACTTC.